This section outlines one T cell receptor (beta chain) sequence together with its context. The antigen is not known. The sample originates from a study of graft-versus-host responses after intestinal transplantation. On the study more broadly: Transplant recipients had multivisceral, liver-intestinal, or isolated intestinal grafts.

The method was immunoSEQ multiplex PCR; TCRdb's version includes in-frame clones alone and lacks a portion of them. The table shows about 120,000 clones, with around 95% occurring only once. From germline, CDR1 is SQVTM and CDR2 ANQGSEA. This CDR3 region has 15 residues. Trimming removed 2 bases from V and 2 bases from J, with 13 bases in between. Sequenced here: unstimulated CD8+ T cells sorted from spleen or lymph node cells, sampled before intestinal transplant. The chain carries TRBV29-1 and TRBJ2-1, with unresolved D. The receptor was isolated from a human donor who received an intestinal transplant. The CDR3 is CSVELSPSAYNEQFF. In nucleotides, the CDR3 is TGCAGCGTTGAATTAAGTCCCAGCGCCTACAATGAGCAGTTCTTC.